This TCR beta chain was found in a study of long-term antiretroviral therapy in people with HIV. Researchers report immunoSEQ v3.0 was run at survey level. The method was immunoSEQ multiplex PCR; TCRdb's version includes in-frame clones alone and lacks a portion of them. The table has fewer than 30,000 clones, 80% to 90% seen once. This clone was detected once. Trimming took off 1 base at V and 10 bases at J, with 8 bases between the two ends. Germline V lookup: CDR1 SGHAT, CDR2 FQDESV (reference sequence). The CDR3 totals 11 residues. This chain connects TRBV11-1 to TRBJ2-7; D call uncertain. The sequenced sample was unsorted PBMCs, obtained 3 years after starting antiretroviral therapy. The TCR was taken from a man between 40 and 49 years old with HIV. This CDR3 reads CASSLDVIQYF. As DNA, the CDR3 is TGTGCCAGCAGCTTAGACGTAATACAGTACTTC.